The rows below give T cell receptor beta chains drawn from one sample of a study of blood T cells in healthy people across ages. TCRdb re-called the 5' RACE reads with MiXCR, one entry per CDR3 protein. The sample shows 650,000 to 800,000 distinct CDR3 sequences, under 55% of them seen only once. Input material: blood. All receptors come from a man aged 55 to 69 in good health. Both conserved end residues are part of each CDR3. A D gene is named only where the DNA matches it firmly. Not every row has a clone size; where given, it reads once, few, many or a size class.

TRBJ1-2 . TRBV27 . CASSVRAGNGYTF TGTGCCAGCAGTGTCAGGGCAGGGAATGGCTACACCTTC
TRBJ2-7 TRBD2 TRBV7-2 few CASSLSSGGRGIHYEQYF TGTGCCAGCAGCTTATCAAGCGGGGGGCGCGGAATACACTACGAGCAGTACTTC
TRBJ2-7 TRBD1 TRBV6-6 few CASSYSRDRVVVQYF TGTGCCAGCAGTTACTCAAGGGACAGGGTTGTAGTGCAGTACTTC
TRBJ1-4 TRBD1 TRBV5-1 . CASSARTGYEKLFF TGCGCCAGCAGCGCCCGGACAGGGTACGAAAAACTGTTTTTT
TRBJ2-2 . TRBV5-1 . CASSRGTSNSGELFF TGCGCCAGCAGCCGAGGGACTTCTAACTCCGGGGAGCTGTTTTTT
TRBJ2-7 TRBD1 TRBV5-1 few CASRRTGTVPEQYF TGCGCCAGCAGACGGACGGGGACAGTCCCCGAGCAGTACTTC
TRBJ2-1 TRBD1 TRBV6-6 few CASSYSTGHEQFF TGTGCCAGCAGTTACTCGACAGGGCATGAGCAGTTCTTC
TRBJ2-2 . TRBV5-1 once CASSRTDSNTGELFF TGCGCCAGCAGCCGTACGGACAGTAACACCGGGGAGCTGTTTTTT
TRBJ1-1 . TRBV5-1 . CASSSSVEAFF TGCGCCAGCAGCTCCAGTGTTGAAGCTTTCTTT
TRBJ1-6 . TRBV7-8 once CASSLNRLDNSPLHF TGTGCCAGCAGCTTAAACCGGCTCGATAATTCACCCCTCCACTTT
TRBJ1-2 . TRBV5-6 . CASSLVRQAYGYTF TGTGCCAGCAGCTTGGTGAGGCAGGCCTATGGCTACACCTTC
TRBJ1-1 . TRBV6-2/TRBV6-3 once CASSPEPWANTEAFF TGTGCCAGCAGTCCAGAGCCGTGGGCTAACACTGAAGCTTTCTTT
TRBJ2-4 TRBD2 TRBV20-1 many CSARLGLAGNIQYF TGCAGTGCTAGACTCGGACTAGCGGGCAACATTCAGTACTTC
TRBJ2-7 . TRBV20-1 few CSARSWGGPSYEQYF TGCAGTGCTAGATCGTGGGGCGGCCCCTCCTACGAGCAGTACTTC
TRBJ1-5 . TRBV12-3/TRBV12-4 few CASSSGPDQPQHF TGTGCCAGCAGTTCCGGACCAGATCAGCCCCAGCATTTT
TRBJ1-1 . TRBV3-1 . CASSKGTVRGAFF TGTGCCAGCAGCAAGGGGACCGTGCGGGGGGCTTTCTTT
TRBJ1-2 . TRBV12-3/TRBV12-4 once CASSERQNHGYTF TGTGCCAGCAGCGAAAGACAGAATCATGGCTACACCTTC
TRBJ2-5 . TRBV5-6 . CASSSLLETQYF TGTGCCAGCAGCTCCCTTTTGGAGACCCAGTACTTC
TRBJ2-2 . TRBV3-1 . CASSLHRVGGELFF TGTGCCAGCAGCCTACACAGGGTTGGCGGGGAGCTGTTTTTT
TRBJ1-2 TRBD1 TRBV7-9 . CASSFPLGQGDYGYTF TGTGCCAGCAGCTTCCCCTTAGGACAGGGCGACTATGGCTACACCTTC
TRBJ2-2 . TRBV20-1 . CSARARRQGDTGELFF TGCAGTGCTAGGGCCCGGCGCCAAGGGGACACCGGGGAGCTGTTTTTT
TRBJ2-7 . TRBV27 . CASSLGVRGEQYF TGTGCCAGCAGTTTAGGAGTGAGAGGCGAGCAGTACTTC
TRBJ2-1 . TRBV4-1 . CASSQERAFCYEQFF TGCGCCAGCAGCCAAGAAAGGGCTTTCTGCTACGAGCAGTTCTTC
TRBJ2-3 TRBD2 TRBV5-4 few CASSLDGLVSDTQYF TGTGCCAGCAGCCTTGACGGACTAGTATCGGATACGCAGTATTTT
TRBJ1-4 TRBD1 TRBV6-1 few CASSEWDSGSTNEKLFF TGTGCCAGCAGTGAATGGGACAGTGGGTCAACTAATGAAAAACTGTTTTTT
TRBJ1-2 . TRBV20-1 . CSARDQVLRRDYGYTF TGCAGTGCTAGAGATCAGGTTCTCCGGAGGGACTATGGCTACACCTTC
TRBJ2-4 TRBD2 TRBV20-1 many CSAKTPRLAGGRVSKNIQYF TGCAGTGCGAAAACTCCGAGACTAGCGGGGGGCCGGGTGTCCAAAAACATTCAGTACTTC
TRBJ2-2 . TRBV4-3 . CASSQEHLANTGELFF TGCGCCAGCAGCCAGGAACACCTCGCGAACACCGGGGAGCTGTTTTTT
TRBJ1-6 . TRBV5-5 once CASSLETGESNSPLHF TGTGCCAGCAGTCTAGAGACCGGGGAATCTAATTCACCCCTCCACTTT
TRBJ1-1 TRBD1 TRBV10-1 . CASSFSGTGVTEAFF TGCGCCAGCAGTTTTTCCGGGACAGGGGTCACTGAAGCTTTCTTT
TRBJ2-3 TRBD1 TRBV5-5 few CASSLAWGQVATQYF TGTGCCAGCAGCTTGGCTTGGGGACAGGTGGCTACGCAGTATTTT
TRBJ2-1 TRBD2 TRBV6-2/TRBV6-3 once CASSTTLAGSYNEQFF TGTGCCAGCAGTACCACCCTAGCGGGGTCCTACAATGAGCAGTTCTTC
TRBJ2-7 . TRBV6-2/TRBV6-3 . CAIGGRIDSYEQYF TGTGCCATAGGGGGACGGATCGACTCCTACGAGCAGTACTTC